These T cell receptor beta chains were read from a single sample in a study of blood T cell repertoires in COVID-19. Profiled with immunoSEQ multiplex PCR; TCRdb holds only in-frame clones, not every one. The sample lists roughly 200,000 clones; about 79% were seen once. The sequenced sample was peripheral blood. The receptor source for this set is a human donor in a cohort sampled during active COVID-19. CDR3s include the opening cysteine and the closing phenylalanine or tryptophan. A D gene is named only where the DNA matches it firmly. Only some rows state a clone size, as once, few, many or a class for expanded clones.

CDR3 protein: CASRLPGLAGAGETQYF
CDR3 DNA: TGCGCCAGCAGACTACCGGGACTAGCGGGAGCGGGAGAGACCCAGTACTTC
clone size: .
J gene: TRBJ2-5
D gene: TRBD2
V gene: TRBV5-1

CDR3 protein: CASSQGIVAGTYEQYF
CDR3 DNA: TGTGCCAGCAGCCAAGGGATTGTAGCGGGGACCTACGAGCAGTACTTC
clone size: .
J gene: TRBJ2-7
D gene: TRBD2
V gene: TRBV3-1/TRBV3-2

CDR3 protein: CASLAGIGYGYTF
CDR3 DNA: TGTGCCAGTTTAGCAGGGATTGGCTATGGCTACACCTTC
clone size: .
J gene: TRBJ1-2
D gene: .
V gene: TRBV28

CDR3 protein: CASSSVEWDRGTDTQYF
CDR3 DNA: TGTGCCAGCAGCTCGGTAGAGTGGGACAGGGGGACAGATACGCAGTATTTT
clone size: .
J gene: TRBJ2-3
D gene: TRBD1
V gene: TRBV11-2

CDR3 protein: CASSRRGTVQETQYF
CDR3 DNA: TGCGCCAGCAGCCGAAGAGGGACAGTCCAAGAGACCCAGTACTTC
clone size: .
J gene: TRBJ2-5
D gene: TRBD1
V gene: TRBV4-1

CDR3 protein: CASSSRAGEETQYF
CDR3 DNA: TGTGCCAGCAGCTCGAGAGCAGGGGAGGAGACCCAGTACTTC
clone size: few
J gene: TRBJ2-5
D gene: .
V gene: TRBV7-9

CDR3 protein: CASRTGGANTGELFF
CDR3 DNA: TGTGCCAGCAGGACAGGGGGCGCGAACACCGGGGAGCTGTTTTTT
clone size: few
J gene: TRBJ2-2
D gene: TRBD1
V gene: TRBV7-9

CDR3 protein: CATSDLRGTSTDTQYF
CDR3 DNA: TGTGCCACCAGTGATTTGCGGGGGACTAGCACAGATACGCAGTATTTT
clone size: .
J gene: TRBJ2-3
D gene: .
V gene: TRBV24-1

CDR3 protein: CASSLTAPYEQYF
CDR3 DNA: TGTGCCAGTAGTCTGACAGCCCCCTACGAGCAGTACTTC
clone size: .
J gene: TRBJ2-7
D gene: .
V gene: TRBV19

CDR3 protein: CATSRETSGSFTDTQYF
CDR3 DNA: TGTGCCACCAGCAGAGAAACTAGCGGGAGTTTCACAGATACGCAGTATTTT
clone size: .
J gene: TRBJ2-3
D gene: TRBD2
V gene: TRBV15

CDR3 protein: CASSPIGSRQETQYF
CDR3 DNA: TGTGCCAGCTCACCAATCGGGAGCCGACAAGAGACCCAGTACTTC
clone size: .
J gene: TRBJ2-5
D gene: .
V gene: TRBV18

CDR3 protein: CAWSSAKNIQYF
CDR3 DNA: TGTGCCTGGAGTTCGGCCAAAAACATTCAGTACTTC
clone size: .
J gene: TRBJ2-4
D gene: .
V gene: TRBV30

CDR3 protein: CASSLGTSRAGELFF
CDR3 DNA: TGTGCCAGCAGCCTAGGGACTAGCCGGGCCGGGGAGCTGTTTTTT
clone size: many
J gene: TRBJ2-2
D gene: TRBD2
V gene: TRBV5-4

CDR3 protein: CASSQEKGTSSPLHF
CDR3 DNA: TGTGCCAGCAGCCAAGAGAAGGGGACATCTTCACCCCTCCACTTT
clone size: many
J gene: TRBJ1-6
D gene: .
V gene: TRBV4-2

CDR3 protein: CASSLRLNTEAFF
CDR3 DNA: TGTGCCAGCAGTTTGAGGTTGAACACTGAAGCTTTCTTT
clone size: .
J gene: TRBJ1-1
D gene: .
V gene: TRBV12-3/TRBV12-4

CDR3 protein: CASRPGQGSSPLHF
CDR3 DNA: TGTGCCAGCAGGCCGGGACAGGGGAGTTCACCCCTCCACTTT
clone size: once
J gene: TRBJ1-6
D gene: TRBD1
V gene: TRBV6-5

CDR3 protein: CASQRGLDEQYF
CDR3 DNA: TGTGCCAGCCAAAGGGGGTTGGACGAGCAGTACTTC
clone size: .
J gene: TRBJ2-7
D gene: .
V gene: TRBV6-5

CDR3 protein: CSVEGGADTQYF
CDR3 DNA: TGCAGCGTGGAGGGGGGGGCAGATACGCAGTATTTT
clone size: .
J gene: TRBJ2-3
D gene: .
V gene: TRBV29-1

CDR3 protein: CASSTVQGTTEAFF
CDR3 DNA: TGTGCCAGTAGTACCGTACAGGGGACCACTGAAGCTTTCTTT
clone size: once
J gene: TRBJ1-1
D gene: TRBD1
V gene: TRBV19

CDR3 protein: CASRSMGTGLETQYF
CDR3 DNA: TGTGCCAGCAGATCTATGGGGACAGGGTTAGAGACCCAGTACTTC
clone size: .
J gene: TRBJ2-5
D gene: TRBD1
V gene: TRBV11-2

CDR3 protein: CSVDFPIVAGGPVSEQFF
CDR3 DNA: TGCAGCGTTGATTTCCCGATAGTGGCGGGAGGGCCGGTGAGCGAGCAGTTCTTC
clone size: .
J gene: TRBJ2-1
D gene: TRBD2
V gene: TRBV29-1

CDR3 protein: CASSIPRGTDTQYF
CDR3 DNA: TGTGCCAGTAGTATCCCCAGGGGGACAGATACGCAGTATTTT
clone size: .
J gene: TRBJ2-3
D gene: TRBD1
V gene: TRBV19

CDR3 protein: CASSSGSYEQYF
CDR3 DNA: TGTGCCAGCAGCAGCGGGAGCTACGAGCAGTACTTC
clone size: .
J gene: TRBJ2-7
D gene: .
V gene: TRBV21-1

CDR3 protein: CATQDYLYEQYF
CDR3 DNA: TGTGCCACCCAGGACTACTTGTACGAGCAGTACTTC
clone size: .
J gene: TRBJ2-7
D gene: .
V gene: TRBV19

CDR3 protein: CASSEGVTNEKLFF
CDR3 DNA: TGTGCCAGTAGTGAGGGTGTAACTAATGAAAAACTGTTTTTT
clone size: .
J gene: TRBJ1-4
D gene: .
V gene: TRBV19

CDR3 protein: CASSTSGGELFF
CDR3 DNA: TGTGCCAGCAGCACGAGCGGGGGGGAGCTGTTTTTT
clone size: .
J gene: TRBJ2-2
D gene: .
V gene: TRBV7-2

CDR3 protein: CASSLVHSNYGYTF
CDR3 DNA: TGTGCCAGCAGCTTAGTTCATTCCAACTATGGCTACACCTTC
clone size: .
J gene: TRBJ1-2
D gene: .
V gene: TRBV7-9

CDR3 protein: CASSRNPGQGFEQYF
CDR3 DNA: TGTGCCAGCAGCCGGAACCCGGGACAGGGGTTCGAGCAGTACTTC
clone size: .
J gene: TRBJ2-7
D gene: TRBD1
V gene: TRBV3-1/TRBV3-2

CDR3 protein: CASSLDLATDTQYF
CDR3 DNA: TGTGCCAGCAGTCTCGACTTGGCAACAGATACGCAGTATTTT
clone size: once
J gene: TRBJ2-3
D gene: .
V gene: TRBV28

CDR3 protein: CASSIDGLAGGRETQYF
CDR3 DNA: TGTGCCAGTAGTATAGATGGACTAGCGGGAGGAAGAGAGACCCAGTACTTC
clone size: .
J gene: TRBJ2-5
D gene: TRBD2
V gene: TRBV19

CDR3 protein: CASSFLERYTDTQYF
CDR3 DNA: TGTGCCAGCAGCTTTCTAGAGAGATACACAGATACGCAGTATTTT
clone size: .
J gene: TRBJ2-3
D gene: .
V gene: TRBV7-9

CDR3 protein: CASSQAEAQYF
CDR3 DNA: TGTGCCAGCAGCCAAGCGGAGGCCCAGTACTTC
clone size: many
J gene: TRBJ2-5
D gene: .
V gene: TRBV4-2

CDR3 protein: CASHGGQNYGYTF
CDR3 DNA: TGTGCCAGTCATGGGGGACAGAACTATGGCTACACCTTC
clone size: few
J gene: TRBJ1-2
D gene: TRBD1
V gene: TRBV2

CDR3 protein: CASSYSTAPGTQYF
CDR3 DNA: TGTGCCAGCAGTTACTCGACAGCGCCCGGGACCCAGTACTTC
clone size: once
J gene: TRBJ2-5
D gene: .
V gene: TRBV6-5

CDR3 protein: CASSQLGTDTQYF
CDR3 DNA: TGTGCCAGCAGCCAATTAGGCACAGATACGCAGTATTTT
clone size: few
J gene: TRBJ2-3
D gene: .
V gene: TRBV3-1/TRBV3-2

CDR3 protein: CASRSDGTGGYEQYF
CDR3 DNA: TGTGCCAGCAGATCAGACGGGACAGGGGGCTACGAGCAGTACTTC
clone size: few
J gene: TRBJ2-7
D gene: TRBD1
V gene: TRBV27

CDR3 protein: CASSPGQGGSQPQHF
CDR3 DNA: TGTGCCAGCTCACCAGGGCAGGGAGGATCTCAGCCCCAGCATTTT
clone size: once
J gene: TRBJ1-5
D gene: .
V gene: TRBV18

CDR3 protein: CASSWGGSALTDTQYF
CDR3 DNA: TGTGCCAGCAGTTGGGGGGGATCGGCCCTCACAGATACGCAGTATTTT
clone size: .
J gene: TRBJ2-3
D gene: TRBD2
V gene: TRBV27

CDR3 protein: CASSQDEEREDEQFF
CDR3 DNA: TGTGCCAGCAGCCAAGATGAGGAGCGGGAGGACGAGCAGTTCTTC
clone size: .
J gene: TRBJ2-1
D gene: TRBD2
V gene: TRBV4-2

CDR3 protein: CSFRDTDYEQYF
CDR3 DNA: TGCAGCTTCCGGGACACCGACTACGAGCAGTACTTC
clone size: .
J gene: TRBJ2-7
D gene: .
V gene: TRBV29-1

CDR3 protein: CASSPRRGGRAFF
CDR3 DNA: TGTGCCAGCAGCCCCAGGCGAGGGGGACGGGCTTTCTTT
clone size: .
J gene: TRBJ1-1
D gene: .
V gene: TRBV4-2